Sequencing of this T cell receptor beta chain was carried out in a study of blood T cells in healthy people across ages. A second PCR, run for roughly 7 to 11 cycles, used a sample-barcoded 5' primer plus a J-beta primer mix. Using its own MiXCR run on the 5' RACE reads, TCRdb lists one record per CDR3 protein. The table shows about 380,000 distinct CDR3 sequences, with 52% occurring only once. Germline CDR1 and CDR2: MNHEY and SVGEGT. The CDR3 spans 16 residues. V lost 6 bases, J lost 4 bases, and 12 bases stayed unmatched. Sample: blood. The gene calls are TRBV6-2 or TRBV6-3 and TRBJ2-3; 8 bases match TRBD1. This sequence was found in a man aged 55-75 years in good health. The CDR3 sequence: CASSPSRDRYSDTQYF. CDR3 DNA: TGTGCCAGCAGCCCCTCCAGGGACAGGTATTCAGATACGCAGTATTTT.